This is a list of T cell receptor beta chains from one sample in a study of relationships among human T cell subsets. One entry per CDR3 protein, called by TCRdb with MiXCR from the multiplex PCR reads. The data contain 2,500 to 3,000 distinct CDR3 sequences, about 80% of them seen just once; the ten biggest clones take up roughly 18%. The sample taken for sequencing was total T cells sorted from blood. The receptors come from a man in his forties in good health. Each CDR3 is given without its conserved first and last residue. Fields, in order: J gene, V gene, CDR3 protein.

>TRBJ1-1|TRBV4-1
ASSQTEQNTEAF
>TRBJ2-7|TRBV5-1
ASSLGLADLYEQY
>TRBJ1-2|TRBV28
ASSFNFQTYGYT
>TRBJ2-1|TRBV5-1
ASSSTGYNEQF
>TRBJ1-1|TRBV18
ASSVTHTEAF
>TRBJ2-1|TRBV5-1
ASSLVRSSYNEQF
>TRBJ2-7|TRBV11-2
ASSFGTTVDEQY
>TRBJ1-2|TRBV11-1
ASSTDGGRGYGYT
>TRBJ1-2|TRBV29-1
SVSLRGKNYGYT
>TRBJ1-5|TRBV12-3/TRBV12-4
ASSLAGQQVNSNQPQH
>TRBJ1-2|TRBV6-5
ASSSRVFGYGYT
>TRBJ1-2|TRBV29-1
SVEDKGGYT
>TRBJ2-7|TRBV11-3
ASSSDRGHEQY
>TRBJ1-1|TRBV11-2
ASSLPRTGPEAF
>TRBJ2-1|TRBV11-2
ASSPGDRYNEQF
>TRBJ1-1|TRBV28
ASKFSISGEAF
>TRBJ2-3|TRBV6-6
ASRLAGGTDTQY
>TRBJ2-1|TRBV4-2
ASSHYPPGLAGNEQF
>TRBJ2-5|TRBV7-9
ASSGDYEAQY
>TRBJ2-2|TRBV19
ASSSPYANTGELF
>TRBJ2-7|TRBV2
ASTEQTGGNYEQY
>TRBJ2-1|TRBV5-6
ASEGDTRGGSDEQF
>TRBJ1-5|TRBV4-1
ASSLLFSVTSREPQH
>TRBJ2-5|TRBV10-3
AISEAKETQY
>TRBJ1-6|TRBV13
ASTSSWDNSPLH
>TRBJ1-1|TRBV7-9
ASSLEGTVNTEAF
>TRBJ2-5|TRBV11-2
ASSLGFGEETQY
>TRBJ2-5|TRBV11-2
ASSRGAGVRETQY
>TRBJ2-3|TRBV28
ASSLLWDRSTDTQY
>TRBJ2-3|TRBV28
ASSTAIPSTDTQY
>TRBJ1-1|TRBV11-2
ASSWRTVEAF
>TRBJ2-1|TRBV29-1
SVERRDNEQF
>TRBJ2-7|TRBV11-2
ASSLGDRKIEQY
>TRBJ2-1|TRBV7-2
ASSANHNEQF
>TRBJ2-3|TRBV11-2
ASSKRTGGADTQY
>TRBJ1-2|TRBV7-9
ASSLASPRQNYGYT
>TRBJ2-3|TRBV11-1
ASSLRRGADTQY
>TRBJ2-1|TRBV14
ASSQEKGSSYNEQF
>TRBJ2-7|TRBV5-1
ASSLEGREQY
>TRBJ2-7|TRBV30
AGGRQGSEQY
>TRBJ2-5|TRBV11-2
ASSSLGTQY
>TRBJ2-6|TRBV20-1
SARDRAGANVLT
>TRBJ2-1|TRBV12-3/TRBV12-4
ASSLRSGTYNEQF
>TRBJ1-3|TRBV11-3
ASLGGRGKAGNTIY
>TRBJ2-1|TRBV5-1
ASSLGAGGSYNEQF